This T cell receptor beta chain was recovered during a study of blood T cell repertoires in COVID-19. Study details: Acute and convalescent COVID-19 samples came from the United States, Italy and Spain. Sample material is recorded as cDNA or gDNA derived from T cells, B-cell-depleted T cells, or PBMCs.

As originally analysed: Estimation of nucleated cell counts was performed using reference gene primer amplification. Repertoires were generated with immunoSEQ multiplex PCR, while TCRdb's copy carries only in-frame clones and drops some. The V and J calls and the clone size are those of that table, but D and trimming were determined from the DNA. The table lists around 230,000 clones, just over 85% of them singletons, with around 2.2% in the top ten. The receptor was derived from a man younger than 40 who had recovered from COVID-19. Sequenced sample: peripheral blood.

Written as DNA, the CDR3 is TGTGCCAGCAGCTTGCACAGGGAGGGAACCCAGTACTTC. Translation: CASSLHREGTQYF. The chain recombines TRBV7-9 with TRBJ2-5, with a possible D match to TRBD2 (7 bases). Trimming took off 3 bases at V and 8 bases at J, with 13 bases between the two ends. CDR1 and CDR2 from the germline V gene are SEHNR and FQNEAQ (reference sequence). The CDR3 sequence is 13 residues long.